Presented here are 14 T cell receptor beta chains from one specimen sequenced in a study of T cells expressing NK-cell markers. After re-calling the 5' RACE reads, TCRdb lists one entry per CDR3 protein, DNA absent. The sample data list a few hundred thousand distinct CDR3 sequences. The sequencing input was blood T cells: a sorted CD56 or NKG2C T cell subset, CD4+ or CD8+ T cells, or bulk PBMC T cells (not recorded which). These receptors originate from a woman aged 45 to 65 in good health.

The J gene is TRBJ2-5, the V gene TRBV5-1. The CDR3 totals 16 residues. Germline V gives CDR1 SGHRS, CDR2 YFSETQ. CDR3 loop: CASSWGTLDFQETQYF.

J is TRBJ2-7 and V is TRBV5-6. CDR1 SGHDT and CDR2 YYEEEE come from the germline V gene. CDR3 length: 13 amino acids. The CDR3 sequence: CASSWAGSYEQYF.

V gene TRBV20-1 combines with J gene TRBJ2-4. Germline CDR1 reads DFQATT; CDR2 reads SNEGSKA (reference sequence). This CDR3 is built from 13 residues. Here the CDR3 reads CSARLAGPNIQYF.

The CDR3 spells CSVIAGSNTEAFF. This chain uses TRBV29-1 with TRBJ1-1; TCRdb proposes TRBD1, but this gene call is untestable without DNA. The CDR3 is 13 amino acids. Looked up from germline, CDR1 is SQVTM and CDR2 is ANQGSEA.

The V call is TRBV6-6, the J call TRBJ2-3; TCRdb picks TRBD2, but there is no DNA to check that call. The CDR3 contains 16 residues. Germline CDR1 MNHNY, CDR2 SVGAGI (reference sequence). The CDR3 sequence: CASSYLTSGRTDTQYF.

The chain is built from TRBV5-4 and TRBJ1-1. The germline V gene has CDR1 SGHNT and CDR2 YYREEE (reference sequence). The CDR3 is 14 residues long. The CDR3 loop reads CASSYVAGNTEAFF.

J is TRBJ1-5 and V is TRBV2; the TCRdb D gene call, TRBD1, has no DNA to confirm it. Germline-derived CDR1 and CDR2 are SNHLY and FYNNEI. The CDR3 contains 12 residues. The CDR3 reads CASSEAGGPQHF.

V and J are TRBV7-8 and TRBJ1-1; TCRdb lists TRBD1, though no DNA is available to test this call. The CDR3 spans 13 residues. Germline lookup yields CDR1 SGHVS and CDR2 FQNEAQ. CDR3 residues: CASSLGIRGVAFF.

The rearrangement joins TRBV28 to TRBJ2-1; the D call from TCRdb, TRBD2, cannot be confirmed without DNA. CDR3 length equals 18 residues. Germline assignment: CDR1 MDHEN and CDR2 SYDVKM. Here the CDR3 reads CASSFRWLAGPTPHEQFF.

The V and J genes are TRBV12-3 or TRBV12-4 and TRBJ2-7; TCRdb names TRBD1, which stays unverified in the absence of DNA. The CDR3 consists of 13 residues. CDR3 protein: CASSYRDGGEQYF.

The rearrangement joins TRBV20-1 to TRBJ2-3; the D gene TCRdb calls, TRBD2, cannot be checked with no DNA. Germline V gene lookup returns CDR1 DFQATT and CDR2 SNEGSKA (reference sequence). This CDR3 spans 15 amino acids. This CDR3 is CSAPSGSGPTDTQYF.

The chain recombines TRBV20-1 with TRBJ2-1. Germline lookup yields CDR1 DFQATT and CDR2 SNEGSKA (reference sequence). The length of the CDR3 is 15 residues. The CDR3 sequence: CSARNTGRSYNEQFF.

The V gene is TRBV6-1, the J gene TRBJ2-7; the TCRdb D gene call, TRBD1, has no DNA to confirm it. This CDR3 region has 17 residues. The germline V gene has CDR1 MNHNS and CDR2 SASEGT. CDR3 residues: CASGTKPGTGVIYEQYF.

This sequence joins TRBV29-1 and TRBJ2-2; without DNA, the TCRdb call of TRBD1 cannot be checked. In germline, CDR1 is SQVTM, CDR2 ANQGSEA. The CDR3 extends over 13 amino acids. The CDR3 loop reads CSFSWPGAGELFF.